What follows describes a single T cell receptor (beta chain). The antigen is undetermined. The data originate from a study of cytomegalovirus exposure and HLA in healthy donors. Study findings and constraints: Analyzed later, most CMV-associated TCR beta chains appeared HLA-restricted. Common viral pathogens (according to a later analysis) appeared linked to several of the most significant clusters. In a later analysis, across HLA loci, associated TCR counts were highest for DRB1, lowest for HLA-C.

Both 60 Vbeta primers and 13 Jbeta primers went into the PCR. In the original workflow: Roughly 80 million unique TCR beta chains, roughly 11 million of them shared, were counted by a later analysis. The repertoire was sequenced with immunoSEQ multiplex PCR; TCRdb's copy has only in-frame clones and lacks some. V and J calls and clone size are as listed in that table; D and trimming were resolved from the DNA. The data show 140,000 to 150,000 clones, about 61% seen once. The CDR3 is 14 residues long. Germline CDR1 MNHNS, CDR2 SASEGT. V lost 7 bases to trimming and J lost 7 bases, with 19 bases between them.

The sequence was obtained from a male donor in good health and CMV-seronegative. The V gene is TRBV6-1, the J gene TRBJ1-1; D gene ambiguous. Sample: PBMCs. The CDR3 DNA is TGTGCCAGCACTCTTGAGGTGGCAGCTCGTGAAGCTTTCTTT. The encoded protein is CASTLEVAAREAFF.